One sample yielded the 5 T cell receptor beta chains listed below, sequenced in a study of T cell responses to AZD1222 COVID-19 vaccine. The table came from immunoSEQ multiplex PCR; TCRdb's copy has only in-frame clones and leaves some out. The sample holds 150,000 to 200,000 clones; approximately 94% are singletons and the top ten take about 3.6%. The source material was peripheral blood, sampled 28 days after the second dose of the MenACWY control vaccine. These receptors were taken from an adult who received the MenACWY meningococcal vaccine as a control.

The chain employs TRBV6-2 or TRBV6-3 and TRBJ2-3, with D hard to call. V was cut by 2 bases and J by 0 bases, with 12 bases left in between. Germline values: CDR1 MNHEY, CDR2 SVGEGT. The CDR3 is 16 amino acids. The CDR3 protein is CASSYDPWESTDTQYF. The CDR3 DNA is TGTGCCAGCAGTTACGACCCTTGGGAAAGCACAGATACGCAGTATTTT.

The rearrangement joins TRBV6-5 to TRBJ2-1; D not certain. The CDR3 totals 14 residues. The germline V gene has CDR1 MNHEY and CDR2 SVGAGI. Trimming took off 7 bases at V and 8 bases at J, with 18 bases between the two ends. CDR3 nucleotide sequence: TGTGCCAGCAAAACCGGGCCCCTCCCAGATGAGCAGTTCTTC. Translation: CASKTGPLPDEQFF.

This clone is a singleton in its sample. The chain recombines TRBV23-1 with TRBJ1-4, with 11 bases identical to TRBD1. TRBV23-1 carries the ORF label, with uncertain function. V shed 6 bases, J shed 2 bases, and the junction held 5 bases outside the gene matches. This CDR3 spans 16 amino acids. The CDR3 sequence is CASRGQGEPTNEKLFF. The CDR3, as DNA: TGCGCCAGCAGGGGACAGGGGGAGCCCACTAATGAAAAACTGTTTTTT.

This chain links TRBV6-1 with TRBJ1-5; tentatively, D is TRBD1 (6 bases). Germline values: CDR1 MNHNS, CDR2 SASEGT. The V gene lost 4 bases and the J gene lost 0 bases, with 19 bases spanning the gap. The CDR3 is 18 residues long. The CDR3 region has the DNA TGTGCCAGCAGTGCTGTTTTACAGGGTCTGGGTAGCAATCAGCCCCAGCATTTT. This translates into CASSAVLQGLGSNQPQHF.

The chain couples TRBV4-3 to TRBJ2-3, with 13 bases that match TRBD2. The ends lost 5 bases at V and 5 bases at J; junction bases unmatched: 7. The CDR3 spans 16 residues. CDR1 is LGHNA and CDR2 is YSLEER in the germline V gene. CDR3 DNA: TGCGCCAGCAGCTCTGGACTAGCGGGAGAGGAAGATACGCAGTATTTT. It codes for CASSSGLAGEEDTQYF.